The rows below give T cell receptor beta chains drawn from one sample of a study of blood T cell repertoires in COVID-19. Only in-frame clones appear in the TCRdb table, and some are missing; sequencing was by immunoSEQ multiplex PCR. The sample contains some 170,000 clones, roughly 87% of which appear only once. The sequencing sample was made of PBMCs or T cells enriched from blood (not recorded which). All receptors derive from a human donor with acute COVID-19. The donor label of this sample is uncertain. CDR3s include the opening cysteine and the closing phenylalanine or tryptophan. Fields, in order: clone size, V gene, J gene, CDR3 length, D gene, CDR3 protein, CDR3 DNA. D genes are given only for firm matches. Some rows have no size entry. The others give once, few or many, or a class for an expanded clone.

abundance: .
v_gene: TRBV6-5
j_gene: TRBJ2-2
len: 14
d_gene: TRBD1
CDR3aa: CASSTTGATGELFF
CDR3nt: TGTGCCAGCAGCACAACAGGGGCCACCGGGGAGCTGTTTTTT

abundance: .
v_gene: TRBV24-1
j_gene: TRBJ2-1
len: 15
d_gene: .
CDR3aa: CATSDPEGGRDEQFF
CDR3nt: TGTGCCACCAGTGACCCGGAGGGTGGTCGCGATGAGCAGTTCTTC

abundance: .
v_gene: TRBV6-5
j_gene: TRBJ1-5
len: 15
d_gene: .
CDR3aa: CASTELGYSNQPQHF
CDR3nt: TGTGCCAGCACCGAACTAGGGTATAGCAATCAGCCCCAGCATTTT

abundance: .
v_gene: TRBV6-5
j_gene: TRBJ1-4
len: 15
d_gene: .
CDR3aa: CASTRLKGGDEKLFF
CDR3nt: TGTGCCAGCACTCGTCTTAAGGGAGGGGATGAAAAACTGTTTTTT

abundance: .
v_gene: TRBV7-8
j_gene: TRBJ2-3
len: 18
d_gene: TRBD2
CDR3aa: CASSLRASGGVRTDTQYF
CDR3nt: TGTGCCAGCAGCTTACGCGCTAGCGGGGGCGTCCGCACAGATACGCAGTATTTT

abundance: once
v_gene: TRBV5-4
j_gene: TRBJ1-4
len: 14
d_gene: .
CDR3aa: CASSVRRGNEKLFF
CDR3nt: TGTGCCAGCAGCGTAAGACGGGGGAATGAAAAACTGTTTTTT

abundance: .
v_gene: TRBV7-9
j_gene: TRBJ1-2
len: 14
d_gene: .
CDR3aa: CASSISTGAYGYTF
CDR3nt: TGTGCCAGCAGCATCTCAACAGGTGCATATGGCTACACCTTC

abundance: once
v_gene: TRBV6-2/TRBV6-3
j_gene: TRBJ2-5
len: 13
d_gene: TRBD1
CDR3aa: CASSPQGTGTQYF
CDR3nt: TGTGCCAGCAGCCCACAGGGGACGGGGACCCAGTACTTC

abundance: .
v_gene: TRBV5-8
j_gene: TRBJ2-5
len: 15
d_gene: TRBD2
CDR3aa: CASSLLRGREETQYF
CDR3nt: TGTGCCAGCAGTTTACTACGGGGGAGGGAAGAGACCCAGTACTTC

abundance: .
v_gene: TRBV9
j_gene: TRBJ2-1
len: 17
d_gene: .
CDR3aa: CASSVGIGTMYYNEQFF
CDR3nt: TGTGCCAGCAGCGTAGGAATAGGGACAATGTATTACAATGAGCAGTTCTTC

abundance: .
v_gene: TRBV30
j_gene: TRBJ2-3
len: 12
d_gene: .
CDR3aa: CAQQGLTDTQYF
CDR3nt: TGTGCCCAGCAAGGACTCACAGATACGCAGTATTTT

abundance: .
v_gene: TRBV7-7
j_gene: TRBJ1-2
len: 14
d_gene: TRBD1
CDR3aa: CASSRRGGGYGYTF
CDR3nt: TGTGCCAGCAGCCGGAGAGGGGGCGGCTATGGCTACACCTTC

abundance: .
v_gene: TRBV3-1/TRBV3-2
j_gene: TRBJ1-1
len: 13
d_gene: .
CDR3aa: CASSQGGRPEAFF
CDR3nt: TGTGCCAGCAGCCAAGGAGGTCGGCCTGAAGCTTTCTTT

abundance: .
v_gene: TRBV19
j_gene: TRBJ2-7
len: 11
d_gene: .
CDR3aa: CASSIGGEQYF
CDR3nt: TGTGCCAGTAGTATCGGAGGCGAGCAGTACTTC

abundance: once
v_gene: TRBV6-5
j_gene: TRBJ2-2
len: 14
d_gene: .
CDR3aa: CASNPQANTGELFF
CDR3nt: TGTGCCAGCAACCCACAGGCGAACACCGGGGAGCTGTTTTTT

abundance: .
v_gene: TRBV5-1
j_gene: TRBJ2-3
len: 16
d_gene: .
CDR3aa: CASSLGSVGSTDTQYF
CDR3nt: TGCGCCAGCAGCTTGGGGTCAGTTGGTAGCACAGATACGCAGTATTTT

abundance: few
v_gene: TRBV5-1
j_gene: TRBJ2-3
len: 16
d_gene: .
CDR3aa: CASSPIPGGDTDTQYF
CDR3nt: TGCGCCAGCAGCCCTATTCCCGGGGGAGACACAGATACGCAGTATTTT

abundance: .
v_gene: TRBV7-2
j_gene: TRBJ2-5
len: 15
d_gene: .
CDR3aa: CASSLEGLAGGTQYF
CDR3nt: TGTGCCAGCAGCTTAGAAGGCCTAGCCGGAGGGACCCAGTACTTC

abundance: .
v_gene: TRBV25-1
j_gene: TRBJ1-2
len: 15
d_gene: .
CDR3aa: CASSVSGEGIYGYTF
CDR3nt: TGTGCCAGCAGTGTTTCTGGGGAGGGGATCTATGGCTACACCTTC

abundance: .
v_gene: TRBV6-6
j_gene: TRBJ1-1
len: 14
d_gene: TRBD1
CDR3aa: CASSYDRGGTEAFF
CDR3nt: TGTGCCAGCAGTTACGACAGGGGCGGCACTGAAGCTTTCTTT

abundance: .
v_gene: TRBV10-3
j_gene: TRBJ2-1
len: 14
d_gene: TRBD2
CDR3aa: CAIGGASGGLEQFF
CDR3nt: TGTGCCATCGGGGGGGCTAGCGGGGGCCTAGAGCAGTTCTTC

abundance: once
v_gene: TRBV4-1
j_gene: TRBJ2-2
len: 12
d_gene: TRBD1
CDR3aa: CASKGQAGELFF
CDR3nt: TGCGCCAGCAAGGGACAGGCCGGGGAGCTGTTTTTT

abundance: .
v_gene: TRBV19
j_gene: TRBJ2-7
len: 13
d_gene: .
CDR3aa: CASSSQQGAEQYF
CDR3nt: TGTGCCAGTAGTAGCCAACAGGGTGCCGAGCAGTACTTC

abundance: .
v_gene: TRBV19
j_gene: TRBJ1-5
len: 17
d_gene: TRBD1
CDR3aa: CASSPQGVRSSNQPQHF
CDR3nt: TGTGCCAGTAGTCCGCAGGGGGTCCGTTCTAGCAATCAGCCCCAGCATTTT

abundance: .
v_gene: TRBV7-9
j_gene: TRBJ2-1
len: 16
d_gene: .
CDR3aa: CASSLANDIGHSNPFF
CDR3nt: TGTGCCAGCAGCTTAGCGAACGACATCGGCCATTCAAATCCGTTCTTC

abundance: .
v_gene: TRBV18
j_gene: TRBJ2-7
len: 15
d_gene: TRBD2
CDR3aa: CASSPPSGGALEQYF
CDR3nt: TGTGCCAGCTCACCTCCTAGCGGGGGGGCGCTAGAGCAGTACTTC

abundance: .
v_gene: TRBV2
j_gene: TRBJ1-6
len: 18
d_gene: .
CDR3aa: CASSEAPPTGFYNSPLHF
CDR3nt: TGTGCCAGCAGTGAAGCTCCACCTACAGGGTTCTATAATTCACCCCTCCACTTT

abundance: once
v_gene: TRBV6-5
j_gene: TRBJ1-1
len: 14
d_gene: .
CDR3aa: CASSLSRGGTEAFF
CDR3nt: TGTGCCAGCAGTTTAAGCCGGGGTGGCACTGAAGCTTTCTTT

abundance: .
v_gene: TRBV25-1
j_gene: TRBJ1-3
len: 15
d_gene: .
CDR3aa: CASSEGGEAGNTIYF
CDR3nt: TGTGCCAGCAGTGAAGGGGGGGAGGCTGGAAACACCATATATTTT

abundance: .
v_gene: TRBV30
j_gene: TRBJ1-4
len: 13
d_gene: .
CDR3aa: CAWSVLGGEKLFF
CDR3nt: TGTGCCTGGAGTGTATTGGGAGGAGAAAAACTGTTTTTT

abundance: .
v_gene: TRBV3-1/TRBV3-2
j_gene: TRBJ1-2
len: 15
d_gene: TRBD1
CDR3aa: CASSQDPTGPYGYTF
CDR3nt: TGTGCCAGCAGCCAAGACCCGACAGGGCCCTATGGCTACACCTTC

abundance: .
v_gene: TRBV7-9
j_gene: TRBJ1-1
len: 15
d_gene: .
CDR3aa: CASSLGLQGAPEAFF
CDR3nt: TGTGCCAGCAGCTTAGGGTTACAGGGAGCACCTGAAGCTTTCTTT

abundance: once
v_gene: TRBV21-1
j_gene: TRBJ1-1
len: 15
d_gene: .
CDR3aa: CASSKVRGGGTEAFF
CDR3nt: TGTGCCAGCAGCAAAGTGAGGGGAGGGGGCACTGAAGCTTTCTTT

abundance: few
v_gene: TRBV27
j_gene: TRBJ1-1
len: 12
d_gene: .
CDR3aa: CASSLPGKQAFF
CDR3nt: TGTGCCAGCAGTTTACCAGGGAAACAAGCTTTCTTT

abundance: .
v_gene: TRBV4-3
j_gene: TRBJ2-2
len: 18
d_gene: .
CDR3aa: CASSQDLSRDLNTGELFF
CDR3nt: TGCGCCAGCAGCCAAGACCTATCGCGGGACTTAAACACCGGGGAGCTGTTTTTT

abundance: .
v_gene: TRBV11-2
j_gene: TRBJ2-1
len: 16
d_gene: TRBD1
CDR3aa: CASSWSVRDRGNEQFF
CDR3nt: TGTGCCAGCAGCTGGAGTGTGAGGGACAGGGGCAATGAGCAGTTCTTC

abundance: .
v_gene: TRBV9
j_gene: TRBJ1-4
len: 13
d_gene: TRBD1
CDR3aa: CASSGQGNEKLFF
CDR3nt: TGTGCCAGCAGCGGACAGGGTAATGAAAAACTGTTTTTT

abundance: .
v_gene: TRBV12-3/TRBV12-4
j_gene: TRBJ1-2
len: 13
d_gene: .
CDR3aa: CASSLWTTYGYTF
CDR3nt: TGTGCCAGCAGTTTATGGACAACCTATGGCTACACCTTC

abundance: .
v_gene: TRBV9
j_gene: TRBJ2-3
len: 14
d_gene: .
CDR3aa: CASSPTRVADTQYF
CDR3nt: TGTGCCAGTAGCCCCACGAGGGTTGCAGATACGCAGTATTTT

abundance: .
v_gene: TRBV18
j_gene: TRBJ2-7
len: 15
d_gene: .
CDR3aa: CASSPLNRDSYEQYF
CDR3nt: TGTGCCAGCTCACCACTAAACAGGGACTCCTACGAGCAGTACTTC

abundance: once
v_gene: TRBV3-1/TRBV3-2
j_gene: TRBJ1-2
len: 15
d_gene: TRBD1
CDR3aa: CASSLRQGDNYGYTF
CDR3nt: TGTGCCAGCAGCCTAAGACAGGGTGATAACTATGGCTACACCTTC

abundance: .
v_gene: TRBV19
j_gene: TRBJ1-1
len: 12
d_gene: .
CDR3aa: CASSTRNTEAFF
CDR3nt: TGTGCCAGTAGTACCAGAAACACTGAAGCTTTCTTT

abundance: .
v_gene: TRBV11-2
j_gene: TRBJ1-6
len: 16
d_gene: .
CDR3aa: CASSFGWAGYNSPLHF
CDR3nt: TGTGCCAGCAGCTTCGGTTGGGCGGGTTATAATTCACCCCTCCACTTT

abundance: .
v_gene: TRBV18
j_gene: TRBJ1-1
len: 13
d_gene: .
CDR3aa: CASSPKGDTEAFF
CDR3nt: TGTGCCAGCTCACCTAAGGGGGACACTGAAGCTTTCTTT

abundance: few
v_gene: TRBV30
j_gene: TRBJ1-6
len: 12
d_gene: TRBD1
CDR3aa: CAWKGGAEPLHF
CDR3nt: TGTGCCTGGAAAGGGGGCGCAGAACCCCTCCACTTT

abundance: .
v_gene: TRBV5-1
j_gene: TRBJ2-2
len: 15
d_gene: .
CDR3aa: CASSFGLTSTGELFF
CDR3nt: TGCGCCAGCAGCTTCGGACTTACCAGCACCGGGGAGCTGTTTTTT

abundance: .
v_gene: TRBV25-1
j_gene: TRBJ1-3
len: 14
d_gene: .
CDR3aa: CASSETGSGNTIYF
CDR3nt: TGTGCCAGCAGTGAGACAGGATCTGGAAACACCATATATTTT

abundance: .
v_gene: TRBV5-1
j_gene: TRBJ2-5
len: 11
d_gene: .
CDR3aa: CASSSGETQYF
CDR3nt: TGCGCCAGCTCAAGCGGCGAGACCCAGTACTTC

abundance: .
v_gene: TRBV4-1
j_gene: TRBJ2-5
len: 16
d_gene: TRBD2
CDR3aa: CASSHLTSGGRETQYF
CDR3nt: TGCGCCAGCAGCCATCTGACTAGCGGGGGCAGGGAGACCCAGTACTTC

abundance: .
v_gene: TRBV6-5
j_gene: TRBJ2-2
len: 14
d_gene: TRBD2
CDR3aa: CASRGLAGPGELFF
CDR3nt: TGTGCCAGTAGGGGTCTAGCGGGGCCCGGGGAGCTGTTTTTT

abundance: .
v_gene: TRBV19
j_gene: TRBJ2-2
len: 18
d_gene: .
CDR3aa: CASSYPEWGRSNTGELFF
CDR3nt: TGTGCCAGTAGCTACCCGGAATGGGGGCGATCGAACACCGGGGAGCTGTTTTTT